Listed below are T cell receptor beta chains from one sample, sequenced in a study of response to subunit inactivated influenza vaccine. TCRdb re-derived calls from the RT-PCR reads in MiXCR, one entry per CDR3 protein. The profile covers 500,000 to 600,000 distinct CDR3 sequences, with about 8% appearing a single time and 13% taken by the ten largest. The sequencing here drew on PBMCs from blood, taken 23 to 25 months after vaccination. These receptors originate from a man in his fifties or sixties who received an inactivated influenza vaccine. Each CDR3 is given with its conserved first and last residue. The D gene is left open where the match is weak. Rows give clone size only sometimes, using once, few, many, or a class for an expanded clone.

clone size: NA
J gene: TRBJ1-5
D gene: NA
V gene: TRBV5-1
CDR3 protein: CASSLGTRSNQPQHF
CDR3 DNA: TGCGCCAGCAGCTTGGGTACCCGTAGCAATCAGCCCCAGCATTTT

clone size: NA
J gene: TRBJ1-2
D gene: NA
V gene: TRBV20-1
CDR3 protein: CSARGGAGDGYGYTF
CDR3 DNA: TGCAGTGCTAGAGGGGGTGCAGGGGACGGCTATGGCTACACCTTC

clone size: many
J gene: TRBJ2-4
D gene: TRBD2
V gene: TRBV29-1
CDR3 protein: CSVEELGLGKNIQYF
CDR3 DNA: TGCAGCGTTGAAGAATTGGGACTAGGCAAAAACATTCAGTACTTC

clone size: NA
J gene: TRBJ2-3
D gene: TRBD1
V gene: TRBV19
CDR3 protein: CASSPRDSSAGDTQYF
CDR3 DNA: TGTGCCAGTAGTCCCCGGGACAGTTCCGCTGGAGATACGCAGTATTTT

clone size: few
J gene: TRBJ2-7
D gene: NA
V gene: TRBV6-1
CDR3 protein: CASSERDNYEQYF
CDR3 DNA: TGTGCCAGCAGTGAGAGGGACAACTACGAGCAGTACTTC

clone size: few
J gene: TRBJ1-6
D gene: NA
V gene: TRBV12-3/TRBV12-4
CDR3 protein: CASSLGQASPLHF
CDR3 DNA: TGTGCCAGCAGTTTAGGACAGGCGTCACCCCTCCACTTT

clone size: NA
J gene: TRBJ1-1
D gene: TRBD1
V gene: TRBV11-2
CDR3 protein: CASCLTGVTEAFF
CDR3 DNA: TGTGCCAGCTGCTTAACAGGGGTCACTGAAGCTTTCTTT

clone size: few
J gene: TRBJ2-5
D gene: NA
V gene: TRBV24-1
CDR3 protein: CATASLQETQYF
CDR3 DNA: TGTGCCACCGCGAGTTTACAAGAGACCCAGTACTTC

clone size: NA
J gene: TRBJ2-3
D gene: NA
V gene: TRBV29-1
CDR3 protein: CSVPSGTPWTDTQYF
CDR3 DNA: TGCAGCGTACCCTCAGGGACCCCGTGGACAGATACGCAGTATTTT

clone size: few
J gene: TRBJ2-7
D gene: TRBD2
V gene: TRBV28
CDR3 protein: CASSLGGSIRYEQYF
CDR3 DNA: TGTGCCAGCAGTTTGGGAGGGAGCATTCGCTACGAGCAGTACTTC

clone size: many
J gene: TRBJ2-1
D gene: NA
V gene: TRBV4-3
CDR3 protein: CASSQSQSSYNEQFF
CDR3 DNA: TGCGCCAGCAGCCAATCCCAGAGCTCCTACAATGAGCAGTTCTTC

clone size: few
J gene: TRBJ1-2
D gene: NA
V gene: TRBV7-9
CDR3 protein: CASSPLGSYGYTF
CDR3 DNA: TGTGCCAGCAGCCCCCTGGGGTCCTATGGCTACACCTTC

clone size: NA
J gene: TRBJ2-5
D gene: TRBD1
V gene: TRBV19
CDR3 protein: CASSMGTGYQETQYF
CDR3 DNA: TGTGCCAGTAGTATGGGGACAGGGTACCAAGAGACCCAGTACTTC

clone size: few
J gene: TRBJ2-1
D gene: TRBD2
V gene: TRBV18
CDR3 protein: CASSPPLAGTYNEQFF
CDR3 DNA: TGTGCCAGCTCACCTCCACTAGCGGGAACCTACAATGAGCAGTTCTTC

clone size: many
J gene: TRBJ2-5
D gene: TRBD2
V gene: TRBV10-2
CDR3 protein: CASTPGTSGMVQYF
CDR3 DNA: TGCGCCAGCACCCCCGGGACTAGCGGGATGGTCCAGTACTTC

clone size: few
J gene: TRBJ2-1
D gene: NA
V gene: TRBV4-2
CDR3 protein: CASSQVGGGNNEQFF
CDR3 DNA: TGTGCCAGCAGCCAAGTTGGGGGCGGCAACAATGAGCAGTTCTTC

clone size: few
J gene: TRBJ2-7
D gene: NA
V gene: TRBV4-3
CDR3 protein: CASSLSTIGSYEQYF
CDR3 DNA: TGCGCCAGCAGCCTTTCGACTATCGGGTCCTACGAGCAGTACTTC